The 19 T cell receptor beta chains listed next were all sequenced from one sample in a study of patients and donors after allogeneic stem cell transplantation. TCRdb fed the RT-PCR reads into MiXCR, producing one record per CDR3 protein. The sample records some 160,000 distinct CDR3 sequences, 24% being singletons. The source material was blood, either unsorted or a sorted T cell fraction (not recorded which). The receptors here all came from a human donor who was either an allogeneic HSCT recipient or a stem cell or donor lymphocyte infusion donor (not recorded which). It is not recorded whose cells these are; they may come from a transplant donor.

This clonotype was seen a handful of times. The rearrangement joins TRBV6-2 or TRBV6-3 to TRBJ1-1; no firm D call. Germline V gene lookup returns CDR1 MNHEY and CDR2 SVGEGT. V lost 5 bases, J lost 1 base, and 11 bases lay in between. CDR3 size: 14 residues. The CDR3 DNA follows: TGTGCCAGCAGTCGAGACTCAGGGAACACTGAAGCTTTCTTT. Translation: CASSRDSGNTEAFF.

The V call is TRBV4-2, the J call TRBJ2-7, with 7 bases lining up with TRBD2. CDR3 size: 17 residues. V dropped 0 bases and J dropped 4; count of bases not matched to a gene: 12. Looked up from germline, CDR1 is LGHNA and CDR2 is YNFKEQ. The CDR3 DNA reads TGTGCCAGCAGCCAAGAGTCCCCTCGACTAGCTCCTTACGAGCAGTACTTC. This gives the protein CASSQESPRLAPYEQYF.

V is TRBV2 and J is TRBJ2-2; D ambiguous. The CDR3 covers 17 residues. In germline, CDR1 is SNHLY, CDR2 FYNNEI. Trimming took 5 bases from V and 0 from J, leaving 16 bases between them. CDR3 sequence reads: CASSKDGLIANTGELFF. CDR3 nucleotide sequence: TGTGCCAGCAGTAAAGACGGGTTGATCGCGAACACCGGGGAGCTGTTTTTT.

This clonotype was counted between two and nine times. The chain carries TRBV7-6 and TRBJ1-1; D remains ambiguous. With 5 bases removed from V and 8 bases from J, the gap between germline ends came to 15 bases. The germline V gene encodes CDR1 SGHVS and CDR2 FNYEAQ. This CDR3 comprises 13 residues. CDR3 DNA: TGTGCCAGCAGCCACGGCGGGCGATCCGAAGCTTTCTTT. Its protein is CASSHGGRSEAFF.

This clonotype has just a few counts. The chain employs TRBV21-1 and TRBJ1-1; TRBD1 is the table's D call and was not checked against the DNA. TRBV21-1 has pseudogene status. This CDR3 comprises 20 residues. The CDR3 region has the DNA TGTGCCAGCAGCTCCCGACTTTCGCCTCACCTCCGTTATATGAACACTGAAGCTTTCTTT. It yields the protein CASSSRLSPHLRYMNTEAFF.

This clonotype was detected ten times or more. The chain has TRBV20-1 and TRBJ1-6; no definite D call. From germline, CDR1 is DFQATT and CDR2 SNEGSKA (reference sequence). The CDR3 extends over 12 amino acids. V shed 2 bases and J shed 8 bases, with 7 bases lying between them. The CDR3 sequence is CSARRPYSPLHF. The CDR3, as DNA: TGCAGTGCTAGAAGACCTTATTCACCCCTCCACTTT.

This clonotype came up a few times. The genes are TRBV12-5 and TRBJ1-3; 7 positions match TRBD1. This CDR3 has 14 amino acids. Trimming cost V 6 bases and J 1 base; bases outside gene matches: 3. The germline CDR1 and CDR2 sequences are LGHNT and FRNRAP. CDR3 residues: CASGLTGSGNTIYF. The CDR3 DNA reads TGTGCTAGTGGGTTGACAGGGTCTGGAAACACCATATATTTT.

The chain employs TRBV12-2 and TRBJ1-3. TRBV12-2 is noted as a pseudogene. The CDR3 spans 18 residues. CDR3 nucleotide sequence: TGTGCAAGTCGCTTAGCGCAAGGCCGGAAAAACCCTGGAAACACCATATATTTT. Translation gives CASRLAQGRKNPGNTIYF.

Many counts were recorded for this clonotype. V is TRBV20-1 and J is TRBJ1-1, with TRBD1 identical over 7 bases. V trimming: 4 bases; J trimming: 3 bases; junction bases outside the gene matches: 5. CDR3 length: 13 residues. The germline V gene encodes CDR1 DFQATT and CDR2 SNEGSKA (reference sequence). CDR3: CSAIDRVDTEAFF. The DNA for the CDR3 is TGCAGTGCTATTGACAGGGTTGACACTGAAGCTTTCTTT.

This clonotype was recorded only once. The CDR3 reads CASGRQGDIQYF. CDR3 nucleotide sequence: TGTGCCAGCGGAAGACAGGGAGACATTCAGTACTTC. The chain carries TRBV25-1 and TRBJ2-4; 7 nucleotides line up with TRBD1. The junction had 6 bases not matched to a gene; V was cut back by 8 bases and J by 8 bases. Germline CDR1 and CDR2: MGHDK and SYGVNS. This CDR3 is built from 12 residues.

The genes are TRBV11-1 and TRBJ2-7; TRBD1 matches 10 bases. The length of the CDR3 is 15 residues. The V gene's germline CDR1 is SGHAT and CDR2 FQDESV (reference sequence). Trimming cost V 6 bases and J 3 bases; bases outside gene matches: 8. For the CDR3, the DNA is TGTGCCAGCAGTCCTATAAGGGACAGGGGCTACGAGCAGTACTTC. It translates to CASSPIRDRGYEQYF.

This clonotype came up a few times. This chain links TRBV5-5 with TRBJ1-1; D remains unclear. There are 15 residues in the CDR3. Trimming took 4 bases from V and 0 from J, leaving 13 bases between them. CDR1 is SGHKS and CDR2 is YYEKEE in the germline V gene (reference sequence). The CDR3 reads CASSLHGVMNTEAFF. The CDR3 nucleotides are TGTGCCAGCAGCCTCCACGGGGTAATGAACACTGAAGCTTTCTTT.

This chain connects TRBV18 to TRBJ1-2; TRBD1 aligns across 7 bases. There are 13 residues in the CDR3. From germline, CDR1 is KGHSH and CDR2 LQKENI. V shed 3 bases, J shed 6 bases, and the junction held 4 bases outside the gene matches. The CDR3 nucleotides read TGTGCCAGCTCACCCGACAGGGTGGATGGCTACACCTTC. Amino acids: CASSPDRVDGYTF. Full variable domain (missing parts from reference TRBV18 and TRBJ1-2): NAGVMQNPRHLVRRRGQEARLRCSPMKGHSHVYWYRQLPEEGLKFMVYLQKENIIDESGMPKERFSAEFPKEGPSILRIQQVVRGDSAAYFCASSPDRVDGYTFGSGTRLTVV.

By sample share, this clonotype is medium-sized. The CDR3 nucleotides read TGCAGTGCTAGAGATCCCTACAGGGGATTGGGCGACACTGAAGCTTTCTTT. It translates to CSARDPYRGLGDTEAFF. This chain joins TRBV20-1 and TRBJ1-1; 7 bases are a match to TRBD1. Germline values: CDR1 DFQATT, CDR2 SNEGSKA (reference sequence). The V gene end was trimmed by 0 bases and the J gene end by 3 bases; junction bases not matched to a gene: 13. CDR3 length: 17 amino acids.

The chain joins TRBV5-1 to TRBJ1-1, with 8 bases fitting TRBD1. V lost 2 bases to trimming and J lost 4 bases; unmatched junction nucleotides: 7. CDR3 size: 15 residues. Germline CDR1 reads SGHRS; CDR2 reads YFSETQ. The CDR3 sequence is CASSLTTGVGTEAFF. The CDR3, as DNA: TGCGCCAGCAGCTTAACGACAGGGGTTGGCACTGAAGCTTTCTTT.

This sequence joins TRBV7-9 and TRBJ1-2; the match to TRBD1 covers 10 bases. This CDR3 spans 18 amino acids. Trimming removed 6 bases from V and 0 bases from J; junction bases left unmatched: 13. Germline V gene lookup returns CDR1 SEHNR and CDR2 FQNEAQ (reference sequence). Written as DNA, the CDR3 is TGTGCCAGCAGACCACCGGGACAGGGGATTAAAGCTAACTATGGCTACACCTTC. This codes for CASRPPGQGIKANYGYTF. Based on the CDR3 plus reference TRBV7-9 and TRBJ1-2, the full variable domain is DTGVSQNPRHKITKRGQNVTFRCDPISEHNRLYWYRQTLGQGPEFLTYFQNEAQLEKSRLLSDRFSAERPKGSFSTLEIQRTEQGDSAMYLCASRPPGQGIKANYGYTFGSGTRLTVV.

V is TRBV3-1 and J is TRBJ1-2; possible D gene TRBD1, 5 bases. This CDR3 has 16 amino acids. The germline V and J ends were trimmed by 1 base and 2 bases, with 14 bases remaining between them. Germline-derived CDR1 and CDR2 are LGHDT and YNNKEL (reference sequence). DNA for the CDR3: TGTGCCAGCAGCCAAGGAGGGACGAAGGACAACTATGGCTACACCTTC. Translated, it gives CASSQGGTKDNYGYTF.

The CDR3 DNA reads TGTGCCAGCAGCTTGCTTTTTCAGACTAGCGGCAAAGACAAGGCAGATACGCAGTATTTT. Translated, it gives CASSLLFQTSGKDKADTQYF. This rearrangement joins TRBV7-6 to TRBJ2-3; 9 bases map to TRBD2. The length of the CDR3 is 20 residues. V was clipped by 3 bases and J by 4 bases; unmatched bases: 20. CDR1 and CDR2 (germline): SGHVS, FNYEAQ.

The rearrangement links TRBV15 to TRBJ1-1; tentatively, D is TRBD1 (5 bases). CDR1 and CDR2 (germline): LNHNV, YYDKDF (reference sequence). CDR3 length equals 15 residues. V dropped 1 base and J dropped 0 bases, with 9 bases sitting between them. CDR3: CATSRGQILNTEAFF. The CDR3 DNA follows: TGTGCCACCAGCAGAGGACAGATACTGAACACTGAAGCTTTCTTT.